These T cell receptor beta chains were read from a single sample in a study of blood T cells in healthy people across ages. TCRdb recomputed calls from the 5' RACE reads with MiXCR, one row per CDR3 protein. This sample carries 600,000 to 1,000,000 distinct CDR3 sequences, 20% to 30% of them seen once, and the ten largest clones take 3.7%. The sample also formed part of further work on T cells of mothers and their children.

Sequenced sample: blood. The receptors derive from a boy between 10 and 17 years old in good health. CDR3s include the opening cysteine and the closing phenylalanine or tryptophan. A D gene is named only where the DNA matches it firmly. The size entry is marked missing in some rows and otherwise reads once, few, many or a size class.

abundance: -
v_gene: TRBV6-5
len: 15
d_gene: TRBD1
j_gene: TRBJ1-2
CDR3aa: CASRTRDRSNYGYTF
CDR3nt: TGTGCCAGCAGGACGAGGGACAGATCTAACTATGGCTACACCTTC

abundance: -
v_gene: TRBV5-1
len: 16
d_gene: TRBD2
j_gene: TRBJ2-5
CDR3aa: CASSAGLAGTQETQYF
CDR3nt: TGCGCCAGCAGCGCGGGACTAGCGGGCACCCAAGAGACCCAGTACTTC

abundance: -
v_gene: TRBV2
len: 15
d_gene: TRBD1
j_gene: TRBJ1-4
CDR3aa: CANSRDRGVGEKLFF
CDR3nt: TGTGCCAACTCCCGGGACAGGGGTGTAGGAGAAAAACTGTTTTTT

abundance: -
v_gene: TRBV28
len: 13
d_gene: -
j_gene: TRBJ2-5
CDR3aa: CASSETAQETQYF
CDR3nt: TGTGCCAGCAGCGAGACGGCTCAAGAGACCCAGTACTTC

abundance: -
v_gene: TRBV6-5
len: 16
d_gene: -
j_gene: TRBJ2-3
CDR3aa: CASSYSRGPSTDTQYF
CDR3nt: TGTGCCAGCAGTTACTCACGGGGCCCTAGCACAGATACGCAGTATTTT

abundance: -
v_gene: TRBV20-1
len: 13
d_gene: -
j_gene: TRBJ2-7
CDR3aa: CSATPHGKYEQYF
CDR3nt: TGCAGTGCTACCCCTCACGGGAAATACGAGCAGTACTTC

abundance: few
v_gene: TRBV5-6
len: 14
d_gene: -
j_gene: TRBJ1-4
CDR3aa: CASSPPNRNEKLFF
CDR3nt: TGTGCCAGCAGCCCGCCCAACAGGAATGAAAAACTGTTTTTT

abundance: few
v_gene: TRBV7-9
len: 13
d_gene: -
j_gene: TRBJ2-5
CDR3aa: CASSDLGSGTQYF
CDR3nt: TGTGCCAGCAGCGACCTGGGTTCGGGAACCCAGTACTTC

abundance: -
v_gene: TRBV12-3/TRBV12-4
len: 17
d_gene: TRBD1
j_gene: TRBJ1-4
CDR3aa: CASSWGQGLGTSEKLFF
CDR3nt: TGTGCCAGCAGCTGGGGACAGGGCCTAGGTACTAGTGAAAAACTGTTTTTT

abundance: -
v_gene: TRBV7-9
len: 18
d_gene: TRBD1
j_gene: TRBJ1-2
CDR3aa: CASSLRRRTGGWVNGYTF
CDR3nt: TGTGCCAGCAGCTTACGCCGACGGACAGGGGGCTGGGTAAATGGCTACACCTTC

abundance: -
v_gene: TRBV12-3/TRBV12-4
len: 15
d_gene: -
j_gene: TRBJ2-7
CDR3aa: CASSLGRTVAYEQYF
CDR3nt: TGTGCCAGCAGTTTAGGAAGGACAGTGGCCTACGAGCAGTACTTC

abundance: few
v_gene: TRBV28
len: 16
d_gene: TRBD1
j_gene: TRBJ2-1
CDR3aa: CASSSITDRAYNEQFF
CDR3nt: TGTGCCAGCAGTTCCATAACGGACAGGGCTTACAATGAGCAGTTCTTC

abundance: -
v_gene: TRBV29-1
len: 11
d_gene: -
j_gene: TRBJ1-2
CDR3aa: CSVDQGYGYTF
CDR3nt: TGCAGCGTTGACCAGGGCTATGGCTACACCTTC

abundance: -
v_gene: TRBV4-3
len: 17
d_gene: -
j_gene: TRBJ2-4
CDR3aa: CASSQGAPRGAKNIQYF
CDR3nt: TGCGCCAGCAGCCAAGGCGCCCCACGAGGGGCCAAAAACATTCAGTACTTC

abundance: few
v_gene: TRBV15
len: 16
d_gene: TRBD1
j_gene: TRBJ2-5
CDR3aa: CATSRVPGQGQETQYF
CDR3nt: TGTGCCACCAGCAGAGTCCCGGGACAGGGGCAAGAGACCCAGTACTTC

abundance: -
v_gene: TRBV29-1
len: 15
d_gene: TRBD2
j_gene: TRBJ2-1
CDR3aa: CSVGRETSANNEQFF
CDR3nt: TGCAGCGTTGGACGAGAGACTAGCGCAAACAATGAGCAGTTCTTC

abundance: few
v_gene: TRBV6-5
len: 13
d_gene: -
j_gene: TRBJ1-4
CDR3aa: CASSYFRNEKLFF
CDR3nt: TGTGCCAGCAGTTACTTCAGGAATGAAAAACTGTTTTTT

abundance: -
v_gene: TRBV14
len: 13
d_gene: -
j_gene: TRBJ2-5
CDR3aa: CASSQGSRETQYF
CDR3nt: TGTGCCAGCAGCCAAGGGTCGCGGGAGACCCAGTACTTC

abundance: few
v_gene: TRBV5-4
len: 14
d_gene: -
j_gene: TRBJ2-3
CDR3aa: CASSQGLGPDTQYF
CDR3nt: TGTGCCAGCAGCCAGGGTCTCGGACCAGATACGCAGTATTTT

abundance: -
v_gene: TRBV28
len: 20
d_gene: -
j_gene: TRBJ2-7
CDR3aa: CASSLLTMDRQFFYSYEQYF
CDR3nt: TGTGCCAGCAGTTTACTGACGATGGATCGACAATTCTTTTACTCCTACGAGCAGTACTTC

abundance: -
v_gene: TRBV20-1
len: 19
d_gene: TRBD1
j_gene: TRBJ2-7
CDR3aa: CSARIGRQSDRGLTYEQYF
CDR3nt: TGCAGTGCTAGGATAGGAAGGCAAAGTGACAGGGGGTTGACCTACGAGCAGTACTTC

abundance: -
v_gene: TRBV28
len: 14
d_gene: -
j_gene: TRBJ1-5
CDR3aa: CASSPMDSNQPQHF
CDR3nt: TGTGCCAGCAGCCCGATGGATAGCAATCAGCCCCAGCATTTT

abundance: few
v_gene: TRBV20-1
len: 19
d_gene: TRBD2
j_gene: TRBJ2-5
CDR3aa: CSARERGLAGASLGETQYF
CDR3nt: TGCAGTGCTAGAGAACGCGGACTAGCGGGAGCTTCCCTTGGAGAGACCCAGTACTTC

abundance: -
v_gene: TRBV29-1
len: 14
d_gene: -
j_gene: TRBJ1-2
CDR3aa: CSVVPETLNYGYTF
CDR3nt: TGCAGCGTTGTCCCAGAAACCCTTAACTATGGCTACACCTTC

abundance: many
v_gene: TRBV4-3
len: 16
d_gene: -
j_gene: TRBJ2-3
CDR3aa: CASSQDGGLGTDTQYF
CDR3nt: TGCGCCAGCAGCCAAGACGGGGGGCTCGGCACAGATACGCAGTATTTT

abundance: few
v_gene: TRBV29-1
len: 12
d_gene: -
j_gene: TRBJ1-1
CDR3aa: CSASGLDTEAFF
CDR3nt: TGCAGCGCATCAGGGTTGGACACTGAAGCTTTCTTT

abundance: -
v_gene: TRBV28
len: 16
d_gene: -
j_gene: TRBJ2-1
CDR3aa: CASSFVGSQGYNEQFF
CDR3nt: TGTGCCAGCAGTTTTGTCGGCTCACAGGGATACAATGAGCAGTTCTTC

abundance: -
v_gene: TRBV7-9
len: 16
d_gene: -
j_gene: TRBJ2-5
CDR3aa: CASSLGPTGLQETQHF
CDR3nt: TGTGCCAGCAGCTTGGGCCCCACAGGGCTCCAAGAGACCCAGCACTTC

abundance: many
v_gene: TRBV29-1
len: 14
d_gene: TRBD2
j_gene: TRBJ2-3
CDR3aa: CSVEGGRGADTQYF
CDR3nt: TGCAGCGTTGAGGGCGGGCGGGGGGCAGATACGCAGTATTTT

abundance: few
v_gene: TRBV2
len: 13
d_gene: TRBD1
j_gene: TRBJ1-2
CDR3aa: CATRQGWAYGYTF
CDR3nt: TGTGCCACCCGACAGGGGTGGGCCTATGGCTACACCTTC

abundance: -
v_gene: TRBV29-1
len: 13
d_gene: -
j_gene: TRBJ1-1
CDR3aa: CSVVTAPGTEAFF
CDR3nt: TGCAGCGTTGTGACAGCGCCGGGCACTGAAGCTTTCTTT

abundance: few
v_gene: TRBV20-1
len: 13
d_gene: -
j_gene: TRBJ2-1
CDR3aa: CSAKWGGLNEQFF
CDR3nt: TGCAGTGCTAAGTGGGGGGGCCTCAATGAGCAGTTCTTC

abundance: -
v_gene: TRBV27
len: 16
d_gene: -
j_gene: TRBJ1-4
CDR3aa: CACRPTGSATNEKLFF
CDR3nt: TGTGCCTGCAGACCCACAGGTTCCGCAACTAATGAAAAACTGTTTTTT

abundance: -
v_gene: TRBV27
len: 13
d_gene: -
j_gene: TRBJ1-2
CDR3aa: CASSLQGRSGYTF
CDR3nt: TGTGCCAGCAGTTTACAGGGTAGGAGTGGCTACACCTTC

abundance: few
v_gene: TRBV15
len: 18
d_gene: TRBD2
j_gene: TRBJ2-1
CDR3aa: CATSRDVTSGFSYNEQFF
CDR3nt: TGTGCCACCAGCAGAGATGTGACTAGCGGGTTCTCCTACAATGAGCAGTTCTTC

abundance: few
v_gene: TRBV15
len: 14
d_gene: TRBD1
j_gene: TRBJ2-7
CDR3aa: CATRMIAGTGNEYF
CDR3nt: TGTGCCACCAGGATGATCGCGGGGACAGGGAATGAGTACTTC

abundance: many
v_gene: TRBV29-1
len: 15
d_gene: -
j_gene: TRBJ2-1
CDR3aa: CSVPDLGPFNNEQFF
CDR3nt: TGCAGCGTTCCTGACCTAGGGCCTTTTAACAATGAGCAGTTCTTC

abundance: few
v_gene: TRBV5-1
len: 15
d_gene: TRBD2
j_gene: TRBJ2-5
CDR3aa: CASSLSAGVGETQYF
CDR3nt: TGCGCCAGCAGCTTGAGTGCGGGAGTTGGAGAGACCCAGTACTTC

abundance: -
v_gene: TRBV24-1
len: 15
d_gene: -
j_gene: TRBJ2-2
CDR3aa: CATSDADTNTGELFF
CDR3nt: TGTGCCACCAGTGATGCGGACACGAACACCGGGGAGCTGTTTTTT

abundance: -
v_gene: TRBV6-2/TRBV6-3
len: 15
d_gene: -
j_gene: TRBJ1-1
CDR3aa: CASSYSKLGNTEAFF
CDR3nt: TGTGCCAGCAGTTACTCGAAACTTGGAAACACTGAAGCTTTCTTT

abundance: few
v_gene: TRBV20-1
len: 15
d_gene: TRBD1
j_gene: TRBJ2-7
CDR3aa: CSAVTTGQSLYEQYF
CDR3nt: TGCAGTGCAGTTACAACGGGACAGTCTCTTTACGAGCAGTACTTC

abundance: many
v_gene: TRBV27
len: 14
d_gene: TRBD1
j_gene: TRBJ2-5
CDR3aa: CAHERDSREETQYF
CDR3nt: TGTGCACACGAACGGGACAGCAGGGAAGAGACCCAGTACTTC

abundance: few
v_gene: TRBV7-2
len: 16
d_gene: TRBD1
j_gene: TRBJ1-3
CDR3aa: CASSFSGGRTGNTIYF
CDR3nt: TGTGCCAGCAGCTTTTCAGGGGGCAGAACTGGAAACACCATATATTTT

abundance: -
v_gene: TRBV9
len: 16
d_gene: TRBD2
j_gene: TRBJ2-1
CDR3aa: CASRSAGAGSYNEQFF
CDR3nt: TGTGCCAGCAGGTCTGCGGGAGCGGGGTCATACAATGAGCAGTTCTTC

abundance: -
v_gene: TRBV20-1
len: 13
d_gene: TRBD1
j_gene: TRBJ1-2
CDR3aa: CSAPDRTHHGYTF
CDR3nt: TGCAGTGCCCCGGACAGGACCCATCATGGCTACACCTTC

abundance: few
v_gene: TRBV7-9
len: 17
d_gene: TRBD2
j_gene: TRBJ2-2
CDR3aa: CASSFRLAGANTGELFF
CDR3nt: TGTGCCAGCAGCTTCCGACTAGCGGGAGCCAACACCGGGGAGCTGTTTTTT

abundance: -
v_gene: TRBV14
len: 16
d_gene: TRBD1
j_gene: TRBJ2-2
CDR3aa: CASSREGTGVTGELFF
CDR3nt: TGTGCCAGCAGCCGTGAGGGGACAGGGGTCACCGGGGAGCTGTTTTTT